This T cell receptor (beta chain) was sequenced for a study of breast tumors, draining lymph nodes, adjacent tissues. TCRdb ran MiXCR on the multiplex PCR reads and lists one entry per CDR3 protein. The sample consists of about 14,000 distinct CDR3 sequences, 55% to 60% of them appearing once. Sequencing was done on a sample of tumor-adjacent breast tissue. The sequence came from a female donor with breast cancer. Some clones in this sample may be carry-over from other donors' samples.

This CDR3 reads CASSASGRGPLHF. CDR3 nucleotides: TGTGCCAGCAGTGCGTCTGGGCGGGGGCCCCTCCACTTT. V and J are TRBV27 and TRBJ1-6; D is perhaps TRBD1 (5 bases). V lost 5 bases and J 13 bases, leaving 15 bases between the germline ends. Germline V lookup: CDR1 MNHEY, CDR2 SMNVEV (reference sequence). The CDR3 loop spans 13 amino acids.